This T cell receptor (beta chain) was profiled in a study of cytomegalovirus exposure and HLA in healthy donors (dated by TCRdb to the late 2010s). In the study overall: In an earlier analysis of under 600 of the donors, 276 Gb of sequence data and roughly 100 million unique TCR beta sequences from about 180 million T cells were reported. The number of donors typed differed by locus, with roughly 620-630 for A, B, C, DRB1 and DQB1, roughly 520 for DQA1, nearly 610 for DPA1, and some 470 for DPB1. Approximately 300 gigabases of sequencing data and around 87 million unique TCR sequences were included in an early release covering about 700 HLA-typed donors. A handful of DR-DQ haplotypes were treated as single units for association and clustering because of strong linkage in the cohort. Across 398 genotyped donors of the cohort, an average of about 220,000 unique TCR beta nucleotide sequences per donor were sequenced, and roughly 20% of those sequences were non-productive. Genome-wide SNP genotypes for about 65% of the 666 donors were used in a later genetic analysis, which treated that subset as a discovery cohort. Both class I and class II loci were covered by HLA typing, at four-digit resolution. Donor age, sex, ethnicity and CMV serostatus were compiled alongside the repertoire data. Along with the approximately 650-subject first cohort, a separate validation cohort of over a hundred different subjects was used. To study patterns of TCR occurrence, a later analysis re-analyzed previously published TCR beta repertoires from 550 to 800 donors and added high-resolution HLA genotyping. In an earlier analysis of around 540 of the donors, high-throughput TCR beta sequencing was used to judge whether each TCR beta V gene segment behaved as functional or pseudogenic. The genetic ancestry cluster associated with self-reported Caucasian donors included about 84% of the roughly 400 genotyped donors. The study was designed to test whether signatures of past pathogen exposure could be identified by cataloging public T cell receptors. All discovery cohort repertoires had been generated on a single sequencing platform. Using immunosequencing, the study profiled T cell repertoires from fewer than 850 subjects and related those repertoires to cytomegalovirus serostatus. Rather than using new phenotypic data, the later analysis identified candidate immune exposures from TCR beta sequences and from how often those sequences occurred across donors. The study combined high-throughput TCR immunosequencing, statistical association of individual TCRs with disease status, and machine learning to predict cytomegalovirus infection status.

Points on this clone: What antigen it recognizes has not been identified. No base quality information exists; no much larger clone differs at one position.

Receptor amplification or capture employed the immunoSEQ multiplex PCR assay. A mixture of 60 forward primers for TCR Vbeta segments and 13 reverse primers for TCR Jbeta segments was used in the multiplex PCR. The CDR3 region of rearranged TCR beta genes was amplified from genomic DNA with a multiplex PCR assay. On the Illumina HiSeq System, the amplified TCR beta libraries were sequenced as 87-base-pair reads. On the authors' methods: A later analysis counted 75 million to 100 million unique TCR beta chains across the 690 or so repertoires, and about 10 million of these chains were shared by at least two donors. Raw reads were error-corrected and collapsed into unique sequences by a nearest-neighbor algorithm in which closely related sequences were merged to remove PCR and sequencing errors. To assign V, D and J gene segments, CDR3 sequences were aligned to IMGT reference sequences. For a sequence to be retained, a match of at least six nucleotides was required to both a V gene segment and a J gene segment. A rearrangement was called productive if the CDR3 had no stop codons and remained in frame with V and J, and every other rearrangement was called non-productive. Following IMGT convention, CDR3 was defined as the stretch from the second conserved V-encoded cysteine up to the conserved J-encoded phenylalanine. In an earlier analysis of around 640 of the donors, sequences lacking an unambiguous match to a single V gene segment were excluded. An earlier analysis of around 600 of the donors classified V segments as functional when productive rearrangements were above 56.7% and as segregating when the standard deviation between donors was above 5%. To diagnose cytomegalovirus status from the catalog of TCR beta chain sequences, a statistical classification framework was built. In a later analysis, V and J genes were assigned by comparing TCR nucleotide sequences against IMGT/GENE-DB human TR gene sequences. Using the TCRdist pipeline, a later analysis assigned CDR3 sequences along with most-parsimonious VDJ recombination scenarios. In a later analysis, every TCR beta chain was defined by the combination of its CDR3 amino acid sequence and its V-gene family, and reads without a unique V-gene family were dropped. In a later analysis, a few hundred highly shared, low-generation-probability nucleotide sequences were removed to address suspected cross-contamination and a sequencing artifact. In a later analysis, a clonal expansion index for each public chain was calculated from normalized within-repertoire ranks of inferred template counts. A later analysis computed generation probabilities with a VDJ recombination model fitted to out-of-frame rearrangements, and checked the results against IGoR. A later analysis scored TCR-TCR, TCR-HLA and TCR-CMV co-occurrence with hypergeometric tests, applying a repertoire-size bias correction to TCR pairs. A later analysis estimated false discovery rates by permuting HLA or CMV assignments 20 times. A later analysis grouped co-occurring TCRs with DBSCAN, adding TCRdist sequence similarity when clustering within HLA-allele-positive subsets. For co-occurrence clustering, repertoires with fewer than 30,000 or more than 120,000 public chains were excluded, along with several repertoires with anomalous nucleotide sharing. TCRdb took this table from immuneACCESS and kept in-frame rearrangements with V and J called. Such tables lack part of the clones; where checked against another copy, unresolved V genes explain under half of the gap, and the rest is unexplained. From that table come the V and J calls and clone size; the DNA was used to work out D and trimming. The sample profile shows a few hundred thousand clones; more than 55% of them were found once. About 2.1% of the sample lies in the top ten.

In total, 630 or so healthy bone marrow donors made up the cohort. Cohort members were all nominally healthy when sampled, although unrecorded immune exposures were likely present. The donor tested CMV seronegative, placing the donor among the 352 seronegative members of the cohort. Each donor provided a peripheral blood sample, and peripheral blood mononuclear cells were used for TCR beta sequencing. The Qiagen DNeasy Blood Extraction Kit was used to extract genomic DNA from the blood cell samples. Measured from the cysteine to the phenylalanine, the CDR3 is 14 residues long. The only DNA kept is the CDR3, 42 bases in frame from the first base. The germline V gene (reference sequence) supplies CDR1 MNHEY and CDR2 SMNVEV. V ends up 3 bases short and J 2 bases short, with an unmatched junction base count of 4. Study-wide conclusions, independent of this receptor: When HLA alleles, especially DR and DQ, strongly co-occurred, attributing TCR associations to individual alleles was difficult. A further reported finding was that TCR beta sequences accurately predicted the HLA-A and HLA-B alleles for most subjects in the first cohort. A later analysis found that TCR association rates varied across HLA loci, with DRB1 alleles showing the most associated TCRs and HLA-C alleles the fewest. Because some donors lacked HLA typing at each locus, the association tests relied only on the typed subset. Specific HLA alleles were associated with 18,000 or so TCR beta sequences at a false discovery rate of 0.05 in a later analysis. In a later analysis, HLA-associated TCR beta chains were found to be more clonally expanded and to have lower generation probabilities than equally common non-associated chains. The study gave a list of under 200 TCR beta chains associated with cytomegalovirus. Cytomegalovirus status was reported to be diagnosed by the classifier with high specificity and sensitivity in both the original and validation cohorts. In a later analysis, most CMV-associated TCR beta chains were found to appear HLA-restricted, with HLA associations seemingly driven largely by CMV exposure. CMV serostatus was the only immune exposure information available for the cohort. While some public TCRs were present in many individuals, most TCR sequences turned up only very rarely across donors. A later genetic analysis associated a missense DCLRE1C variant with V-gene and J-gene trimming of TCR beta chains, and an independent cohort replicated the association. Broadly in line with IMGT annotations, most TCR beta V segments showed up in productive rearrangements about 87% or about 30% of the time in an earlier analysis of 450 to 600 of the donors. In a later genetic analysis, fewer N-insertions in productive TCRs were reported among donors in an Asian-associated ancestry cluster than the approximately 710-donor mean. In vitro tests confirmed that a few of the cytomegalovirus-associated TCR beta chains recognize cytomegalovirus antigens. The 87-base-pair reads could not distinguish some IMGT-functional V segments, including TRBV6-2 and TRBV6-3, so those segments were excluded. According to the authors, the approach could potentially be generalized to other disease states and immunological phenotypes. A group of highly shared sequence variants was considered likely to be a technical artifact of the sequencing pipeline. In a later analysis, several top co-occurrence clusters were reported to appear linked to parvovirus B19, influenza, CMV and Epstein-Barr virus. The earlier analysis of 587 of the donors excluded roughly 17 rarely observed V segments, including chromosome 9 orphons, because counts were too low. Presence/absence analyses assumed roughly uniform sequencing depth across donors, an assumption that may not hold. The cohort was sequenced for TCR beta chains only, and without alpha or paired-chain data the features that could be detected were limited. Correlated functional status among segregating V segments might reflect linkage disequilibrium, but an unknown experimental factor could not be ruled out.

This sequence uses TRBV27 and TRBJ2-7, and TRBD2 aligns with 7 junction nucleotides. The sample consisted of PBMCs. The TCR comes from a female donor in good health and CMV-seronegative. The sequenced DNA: TGTGCCAGCAGTTTGCGGGGGTTCACCTACGAGCAGTACTTC. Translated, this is CASSLRGFTYEQYF.